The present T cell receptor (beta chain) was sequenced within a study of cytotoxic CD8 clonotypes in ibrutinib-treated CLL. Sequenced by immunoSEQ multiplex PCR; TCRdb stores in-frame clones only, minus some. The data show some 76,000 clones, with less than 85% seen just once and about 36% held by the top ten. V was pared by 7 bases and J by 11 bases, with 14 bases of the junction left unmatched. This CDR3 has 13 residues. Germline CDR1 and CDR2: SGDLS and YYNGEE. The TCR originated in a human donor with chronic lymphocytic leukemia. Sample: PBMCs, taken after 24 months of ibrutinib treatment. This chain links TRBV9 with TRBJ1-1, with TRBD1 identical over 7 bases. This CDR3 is CASSQGVAGYAFF. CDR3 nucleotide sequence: TGTGCCAGCTCCCAGGGGGTCGCCGGGTATGCTTTCTTT.